The 27 T cell receptor beta chains in this list originate from one sample, sequenced in a study of graft-versus-host responses after intestinal transplantation. For these receptors, no antigen is known. This table comes from immunoSEQ multiplex PCR, and its TCRdb copy is limited to in-frame clones, with some not included. Among approximately 88,000 clones, roughly 90% were seen once, and the ten largest hold approximately 0.11%. The sample consisted of unstimulated CD4+ T cells sorted from spleen or lymph node cells, taken before intestinal transplant. The receptors were gathered from a human donor who received an intestinal transplant.

The chain uses TRBV2 and TRBJ2-3, with D possibly matching TRBD2 (7 bases). V was pared by 6 bases and J by 6 bases, with 16 bases between. This CDR3 has 14 residues. The germline V gene has CDR1 SNHLY and CDR2 FYNNEI. CDR3 sequence reads: CASSLWGGADTQYF. The CDR3, as DNA: TGTGCCAGCAGCCTGTGGGGGGGGGCGGATACGCAGTATTTT.

As to this clone: Relative to the germline gene, one junction end is altered; a read error may explain this. The chain recombines TRBV7-7 with TRBJ2-5; D is possibly TRBD2 (5 bases). Germline CDR1 SSHAT, CDR2 FNYEAQ (reference sequence). The CDR3 contains 13 residues. CDR3 protein: CASSSDSWETQYF. CDR3 DNA: TGTGCTAGCAGCTCGGACTCCTGGGAGACCCAGTACTTC.

CDR3 sequence: CASSLDAGSSYNEQFF. In nucleotides, the CDR3 is TGCGCCAGCAGCTTGGATGCGGGCTCCTCCTACAATGAGCAGTTCTTC. The chain joins TRBV5-1 to TRBJ2-1; a possible D gene is TRBD2 (5 bases). Germline lookup yields CDR1 SGHRS and CDR2 YFSETQ. V lost 0 bases to trimming and J lost 0 bases, with 10 bases between them. CDR3 size: 16 residues. Full variable domain (outside the CDR3, taken from reference TRBV5-1 and TRBJ2-1): KAGVTQTPRYLIKTRGQQVTLSCSPISGHRSVSWYQQTPGQGLQFLFEYFSETQRNKGNFPGRFSGRQFSNSRSEMNVSTLELGDSALYLCASSLDAGSSYNEQFFGPGTRLTVL.

In this sample, this clone turned up once. This chain uses TRBV5-4 with TRBJ2-7, with TRBD2 as a possible D gene (7 bases). In germline, CDR1 is SGHNT, CDR2 YYREEE (reference sequence). The V gene lost 0 bases and the J gene lost 5 bases, with 15 bases spanning the gap. This CDR3 has 15 residues. CDR3 sequence (DNA): TGTGCCAGCAGCTTGGGTGGGGGGGCCCGGAACGAGCAGTACTTC. This encodes CASSLGGGARNEQYF.

This chain links TRBV5-4 with TRBJ2-5; 13 positions match TRBD2. J was trimmed by 1 base and V by 0 bases; bases with no gene match: 3. The CDR3 length is 17 residues. CDR1 is SGHNT and CDR2 is YYREEE in the germline V gene (reference sequence). The CDR3 here is CASSLGLAGGTQETQYF. The DNA of the CDR3 is TGTGCCAGCAGCTTGGGACTAGCGGGGGGAACCCAAGAGACCCAGTACTTC.

The chain links TRBV6-4 to TRBJ2-2, with TRBD1 as a possible D gene (5 bases). Per the germline V gene, CDR1 is MRHNA and CDR2 is SNTAGT. Trimming took off 6 bases at V and 5 bases at J, with 13 bases between the two ends. The CDR3 sequence is 14 residues long. The CDR3 DNA sequence: TGTGCCAGCAGGCGGAAAGGGGATACCGGGGAGCTGTTTTTT. It is translated as CASRRKGDTGELFF.

This clone was recorded only once. This sequence joins TRBV6-5 and TRBJ2-5; 8 bases agree with TRBD1. The J call could be wrong; TRBJ2-7 is a better fit for the DNA end. Germline V lookup: CDR1 MNHEY, CDR2 SVGAGI. The CDR3 extends over 13 amino acids. This chain's CDR3 is CASWTGMGYEQYF. The CDR3 region has the DNA TGTGCCAGCTGGACAGGGATGGGGTACGAGCAGTACTTC.

This chain joins TRBV10-3 and TRBJ1-2; 8 bases match TRBD1. The germline V gene encodes CDR1 ENHRY and CDR2 SYGVKD. The CDR3 contains 16 residues. V lost 3 bases to trimming and J lost 7 bases; unmatched junction nucleotides: 13. CDR3 DNA: TGTGCCATCAGTGACCCGATTCGGTCAGGGGGCGTTGGCTACACCTTC. Translated, it gives CAISDPIRSGGVGYTF.

For the CDR3, the DNA is TGTGCCAGCACTCCCCCACTGGGGCAGCAGGATGAAAAACTGTTTTTT. Its protein product is CASTPPLGQQDEKLFF. The chain links TRBV2 to TRBJ1-4; D may be TRBD1 (5 bases). There are 16 residues in the CDR3. The ends were cut back, 7 bases at V and 6 bases at J, with 21 bases in the middle. CDR1 SNHLY and CDR2 FYNNEI come from the germline V gene. The full variable domain, rest sourced from reference TRBV2 and TRBJ1-4, is EPEVTQTPSHQVTQMGQEVILRCVPISNHLYFYWYRQILGQKVEFLVSFYNNEISEKSEIFDDQFSVERPDGSNFTLKIRSTKLEDSAMYFCASTPPLGQQDEKLFFGSGTQLSVL.

The V and J genes are TRBV6-1 and TRBJ2-5; D is possibly TRBD2 (6 bases). Germline-derived CDR1 and CDR2 are MNHNS and SASEGT. The CDR3 has 13 residues. V lost 1 base, J lost 7 bases, and 10 bases lay in between. CDR3 in DNA: TGTGCCAGCAGTGAAGGGGGGGAAAGGACCCAGTACTTC. Its translation: CASSEGGERTQYF.

The CDR3 DNA sequence: TGTGCCAGCAGTGAAATTCTCTACTCTGGAAACACCATATATTTT. Protein: CASSEILYSGNTIYF. This rearrangement joins TRBV6-1 to TRBJ1-3; no firm D call. The CDR3 is made up of 15 amino acids. Germline CDR1 and CDR2: MNHNS and SASEGT. The germline V and J ends were trimmed by 2 bases and 0 bases, with 8 bases remaining between them.

A single count supports this clone. V gene TRBV7-9 combines with J gene TRBJ1-1; D call uncertain. The V gene's germline CDR1 is SEHNR and CDR2 FQNEAQ (reference sequence). V shed 5 bases and J shed 0 bases, with 10 bases lying between them. The CDR3 runs to 14 residues. The CDR3, as DNA: TGTGCCAGCAGCCTGACACTCCTGAACACTGAAGCTTTCTTT. This codes for CASSLTLLNTEAFF. The complete variable domain, with remaining parts taken from reference TRBV7-9 and TRBJ1-1, reads DTGVSQNPRHKITKRGQNVTFRCDPISEHNRLYWYRQTLGQGPEFLTYFQNEAQLEKSRLLSDRFSAERPKGSFSTLEIQRTEQGDSAMYLCASSLTLLNTEAFFGQGTRLTVV.

The J gene is TRBJ1-2, the V gene TRBV7-3; 7 nucleotides align to TRBD1. CDR1 is SGHTA, CDR2 FQGTGA, per germline. The trim removed 4 bases at V and 8 bases at J, leaving 7 bases unmatched. The CDR3 has 13 residues. As DNA, the CDR3 is TGTGCCAGCAGCTATAACACAGGGGAGGGCTACACCTTC. It translates to CASSYNTGEGYTF. Filled out from reference TRBV7-3 and TRBJ1-2, the complete variable domain reads GAGVSQTPSNKVTEKGKYVELRCDPISGHTALYWYRQSLGQGPEFLIYFQGTGAADDSGLPNDRFFAVRPEGSVSTLKIQRTERGDSAVYLCASSYNTGEGYTFGSGTRLTVV.

This rearrangement joins TRBV27 to TRBJ1-2; 7 bases match TRBD1. Trimming cost V 5 bases and J 5 bases; bases outside gene matches: 8. The CDR3 runs to 14 residues. Per the germline V gene, CDR1 is MNHEY and CDR2 is SMNVEV (reference sequence). CDR3 sequence reads: CASSLRQGAYGYTF. CDR3 in DNA: TGTGCCAGCAGTCTACGACAGGGAGCTTATGGCTACACCTTC.

This chain connects TRBV6-1 to TRBJ2-3, with 7 positions matching TRBD2. The junction had 7 bases not matched to a gene; V was cut back by 6 bases and J by 4 bases. CDR1 is MNHNS and CDR2 is SASEGT in the germline V gene. The CDR3 covers 14 residues. CDR3 region: CASRAGEVADTQYF. The DNA for the CDR3 is TGTGCCAGCAGGGCGGGGGAGGTGGCAGATACGCAGTATTTT.

The chain employs TRBV18 and TRBJ1-2, with TRBD1 as a possible D gene (6 bases). V was trimmed by 3 bases and J by 2 bases, leaving 10 bases between them. From germline, CDR1 is KGHSH and CDR2 LQKENI. This CDR3 has 14 amino acids. DNA of the CDR3: TGTGCCAGCTCACCGGGACACAAGAACTATGGCTACACCTTC. Its translation: CASSPGHKNYGYTF.

The rearrangement uses TRBV6-6 and TRBJ2-1; D ambiguous. Germline loops: CDR1 MNHNY, CDR2 SVGAGI (reference sequence). V lost 8 bases, J lost 5 bases, and 13 bases lay in between. The length of the CDR3 is 13 residues. The CDR3 reads CASQRREDNEQFF. The CDR3 region has the DNA TGTGCCAGCCAACGGAGAGAGGACAATGAGCAGTTCTTC.

The chain joins TRBV18 to TRBJ2-2; 8 positions match TRBD1. CDR1 is KGHSH and CDR2 is LQKENI in the germline V gene. The CDR3 extends over 17 amino acids. J was trimmed by 5 bases and V by 1 base; bases with no gene match: 9. The CDR3 loop is CASSPLAMTGVTGELFF. CDR3 in DNA: TGTGCCAGCTCACCACTCGCAATGACAGGGGTTACCGGGGAGCTGTTTTTT.

The chain is built from TRBV2 and TRBJ1-1; D is unresolved. Per germline, CDR1 SNHLY and CDR2 FYNNEI. The CDR3 sequence is 14 residues long. V lost 3 bases, J lost 0 bases, and 8 bases lay in between. The CDR3 DNA reads as TGTGCCAGCAGTGATCTATTCCTGAACACTGAAGCTTTCTTT. It translates to CASSDLFLNTEAFF.

This chain connects TRBV4-1 to TRBJ1-5, with D possibly being TRBD1 (5 bases). The CDR3 is 15 amino acids. Trimming removed 4 bases at V and 7 bases at J, with 17 bases between. CDR1 and CDR2 (germline): MGHRA, YSYEKL. CDR3 loop: CASSPGYGGEQPQHF. CDR3 bases: TGCGCCAGCAGCCCAGGGTACGGGGGTGAACAGCCCCAGCATTTT.

J is TRBJ2-3 and V is TRBV5-1; 8 nucleotides line up with TRBD2. The trim removed 5 bases at V and 4 bases at J, leaving 9 bases unmatched. Germline CDR1 SGHRS, CDR2 YFSETQ. The CDR3 runs 15 residues. Here the CDR3 reads CASRPGTRVADTQYF. The CDR3 DNA follows: TGCGCCAGCAGGCCCGGGACTAGAGTTGCAGATACGCAGTATTTT.

J is TRBJ1-6 and V is TRBV19, with unresolved D. The V gene lost 5 bases and the J gene lost 0 bases, with 17 bases spanning the gap. Per germline, CDR1 LNHDA and CDR2 SQIVND (reference sequence). This CDR3 has 18 residues. The CDR3 DNA follows: TGTGCCAGTAGTCCCGCGGCCCGCACCGTCTCCTATAATTCACCCCTCCACTTT. Translation: CASSPAARTVSYNSPLHF.

CDR3 amino acids: CASSNKGDTEAFF. CDR3 DNA: TGTGCCAGCAGCAACAAGGGGGACACTGAAGCTTTCTTT. This rearrangement joins TRBV7-3 to TRBJ1-1, with a tentative D call TRBD1 (6 bases). This CDR3 spans 13 amino acids. Germline V CDR1 and CDR2: SGHTA, FQGTGA. Trimming cost V 5 bases and J 3 bases, with 10 bases left between them. Together with reference TRBV7-3 and TRBJ1-1, the CDR3 gives the full variable domain: GAGVSQTPSNKVTEKGKYVELRCDPISGHTALYWYRQSLGQGPEFLIYFQGTGAADDSGLPNDRFFAVRPEGSVSTLKIQRTERGDSAVYLCASSNKGDTEAFFGQGTRLTVV.

The CDR3 here is CATQQGVGNQPQHF. In nucleotides, the CDR3 is TGTGCCACCCAGCAGGGGGTAGGCAATCAGCCCCAGCATTTT. The chain is built from TRBV6-5 and TRBJ1-5; 7 bases map to TRBD1. Germline V gene sequence: CDR1 MNHEY, CDR2 SVGAGI. The ends lost 10 bases at V and 2 bases at J; junction bases unmatched: 8. This CDR3 is 14 amino acids long.

The chain is built from TRBV9 and TRBJ1-6, with a tentative D call TRBD1 (5 bases). Looked up from germline, CDR1 is SGDLS and CDR2 is YYNGEE. V shed 0 bases and J shed 8 bases, with 9 bases lying between them. The CDR3 length is 14 residues. The CDR3 nucleotides read TGTGCCAGCAGCGTAGGGATCAGGGATTCACCCCTCCACTTT. Translation gives CASSVGIRDSPLHF.

This chain connects TRBV9 to TRBJ2-3; TRBD1 agrees at 9 bases. Germline loops: CDR1 SGDLS, CDR2 YYNGEE. V shed 0 bases, J shed 6 bases, and the junction held 2 bases outside the gene matches. The CDR3 covers 14 residues. The CDR3 reads CASSVEGQGDTQYF. DNA for the CDR3: TGTGCCAGCAGCGTAGAAGGACAGGGGGATACGCAGTATTTT.

The rearrangement links TRBV19 to TRBJ1-5; 9 bases line up with TRBD1. V trimming: 3 bases; J trimming: 7 bases; junction bases outside the gene matches: 13. The CDR3 length is 17 residues. Germline CDR1 and CDR2: LNHDA and SQIVND (reference sequence). The CDR3 coding sequence is TGTGCCAGTAGTATGGGAACAGGGGGCGTTAGCGGCCAGCCCCAGCATTTT. Amino acid sequence: CASSMGTGGVSGQPQHF.